The T cell receptor (beta chain) described here comes from a study of breast tumors, draining lymph nodes, adjacent tissues listed by TCRdb under 2016. Regarding the study in general: In breast cancer patients, the study compared the TCR beta repertoires of tumor, adjacent nontumor tissue and axillary lymph nodes. In human breast cancer, the study set out to evaluate how tumor, surrounding tissue and draining lymph node repertoires relate to one another and whether T cells may move between these sites. The paper as a whole reports these results and caveats: The data were judged consistent with most tumor T cells deriving from the lymph node and then expanding within tumor tissue. Tumor and nontumor tissue repertoires were significantly more similar in luminal-like than in basal-like breast cancer. Tumors showed preferential V and J gene usage, and their T-cell repertoire diversity fell below that of lymph nodes yet above that of nontumor tissue. The study presented the conclusion that tumor T cells originate in lymph nodes as consistent with a hypothesis, not as something directly demonstrated.

Sequencing was carried out with an Illumina HiSeq 2000. Multiplex PCR amplification was used to generate the TCR beta chain libraries. High-throughput sequencing was used to analyze the amplified TCR beta chain products. The public reads were reprocessed in TCRdb via fastp at Q25 and MiXCR, keeping in-frame beta chains. Entries are consolidated by CDR3 protein sequence, retaining the most common genes and DNA. The table for this sample lists about 230,000 distinct CDR3 sequences; about a third of them were counted only once. The top ten clones comprise roughly 1.3% of the sample. Details on this clonotype: Which antigen it targets is not known. No base quality values were provided; no much bigger clone lies one nucleotide off.

The axillary draining lymph nodes of breast cancer patients were the source of the lymph node samples. The germline ends are 17 bases apart after V is trimmed by 2 bases and J by 14 bases. Counted from cysteine to phenylalanine, this CDR3 has 12 amino acids. The DNA shown is the 36-base CDR3, in frame from base 1. CDR1 and CDR2, looked up from the germline V gene (reference sequence), are GTSNPN and SVGIG. Specimen: axillary lymph node tissue. The V gene is TRBV30 and the J gene is TRBJ2-3, with the identity of the D gene unclear. The clonotype originates from a female donor with breast cancer. Some clones in this sample may be carry-over from other donors' samples. The nucleotide sequence reads TGTGCCTGGAGTAAAGGGATAGGCTTTCGGTATTTT. This gives the protein CAWSKGIGFRYF.